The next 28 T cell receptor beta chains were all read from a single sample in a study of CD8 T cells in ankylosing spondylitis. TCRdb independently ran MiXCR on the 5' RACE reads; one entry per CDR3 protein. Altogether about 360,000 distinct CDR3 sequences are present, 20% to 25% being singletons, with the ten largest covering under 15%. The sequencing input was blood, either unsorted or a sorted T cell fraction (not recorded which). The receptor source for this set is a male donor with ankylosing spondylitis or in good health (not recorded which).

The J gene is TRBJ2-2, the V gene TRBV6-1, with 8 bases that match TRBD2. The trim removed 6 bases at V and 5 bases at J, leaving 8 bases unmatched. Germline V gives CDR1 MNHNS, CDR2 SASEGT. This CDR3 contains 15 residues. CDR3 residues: CASSIQGGGTGELFF. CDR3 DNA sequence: TGTGCCAGCAGCATACAGGGCGGGGGGACCGGGGAGCTGTTTTTT.

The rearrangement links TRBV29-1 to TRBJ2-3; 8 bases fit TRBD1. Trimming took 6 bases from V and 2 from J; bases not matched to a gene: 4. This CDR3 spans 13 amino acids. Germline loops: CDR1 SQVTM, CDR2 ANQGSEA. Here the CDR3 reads CSVRQGTTDTQYF. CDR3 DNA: TGCAGCGTAAGACAGGGGACCACAGATACGCAGTATTTT.

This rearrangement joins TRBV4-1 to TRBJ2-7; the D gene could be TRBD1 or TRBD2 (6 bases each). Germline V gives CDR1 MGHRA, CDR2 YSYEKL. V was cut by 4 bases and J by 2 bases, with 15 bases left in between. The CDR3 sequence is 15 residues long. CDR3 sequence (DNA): TGCGCCAGCAGCCCCCTGACGAGGGGGGCCTACGAGCAGTACTTC. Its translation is CASSPLTRGAYEQYF.

CDR3 nucleotide sequence: TGTGCCATCAGAGGAGACAGAGGGATCACCGGGGAGCTGTTTTTT. Protein sequence: CAIRGDRGITGELFF. This chain uses TRBV10-3 with TRBJ2-2, with D perhaps given as TRBD1 or TRBD2 (5 bases each). The germline CDR1 and CDR2 sequences are ENHRY and SYGVKD. This CDR3 is built from 15 residues. The ends were cut back, 6 bases at V and 4 bases at J, with 15 bases in the middle.

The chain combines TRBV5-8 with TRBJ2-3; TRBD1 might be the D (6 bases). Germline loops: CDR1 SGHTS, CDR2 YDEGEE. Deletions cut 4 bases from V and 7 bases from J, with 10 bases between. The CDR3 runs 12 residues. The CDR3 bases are TGTGCCAGCAGCGATAGGGGGAATACGCAGTATTTT. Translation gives CASSDRGNTQYF.

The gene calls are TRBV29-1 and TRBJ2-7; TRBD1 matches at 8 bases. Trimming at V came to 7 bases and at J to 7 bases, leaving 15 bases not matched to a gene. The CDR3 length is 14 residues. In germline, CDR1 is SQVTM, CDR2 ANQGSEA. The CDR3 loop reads CSAKSGTGPNEQYF. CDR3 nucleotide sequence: TGCAGCGCTAAATCCGGGACAGGCCCTAATGAGCAGTACTTC.

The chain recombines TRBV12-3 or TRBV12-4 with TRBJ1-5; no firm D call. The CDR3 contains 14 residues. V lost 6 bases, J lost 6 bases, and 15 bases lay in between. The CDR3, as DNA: TGTGCCAGCAGACTGGCTGGGGAGGGTCAGCCCCAGCATTTT. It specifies CASRLAGEGQPQHF.

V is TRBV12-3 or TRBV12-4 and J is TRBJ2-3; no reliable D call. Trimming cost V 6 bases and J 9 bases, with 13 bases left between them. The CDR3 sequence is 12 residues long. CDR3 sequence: CASSSRLGTQYF. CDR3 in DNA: TGTGCCAGCAGCTCACGACTCGGAACGCAGTATTTT.

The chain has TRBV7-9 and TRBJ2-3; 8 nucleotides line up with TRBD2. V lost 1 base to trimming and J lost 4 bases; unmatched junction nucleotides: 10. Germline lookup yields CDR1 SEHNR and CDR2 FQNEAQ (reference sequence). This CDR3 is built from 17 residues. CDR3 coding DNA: TGTGCCAGCAGCTTAGTTGTGGTAGCGGGGAATCCAGATACGCAGTATTTT. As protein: CASSLVVVAGNPDTQYF.

CDR3 in amino acids: CVTWESSSTDTQYF. The CDR3 region has the DNA TGTGTCACCTGGGAATCGAGTAGCACAGATACGCAGTATTTT. V usage is TRBV10-3 and J usage is TRBJ2-3; D gene uncertain. Germline values: CDR1 ENHRY, CDR2 SYGVKD. This CDR3 is 14 amino acids long.

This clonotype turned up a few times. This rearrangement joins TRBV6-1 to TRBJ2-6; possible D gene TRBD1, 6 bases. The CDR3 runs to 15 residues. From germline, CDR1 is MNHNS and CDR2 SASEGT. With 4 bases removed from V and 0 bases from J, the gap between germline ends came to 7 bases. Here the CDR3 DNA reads TGTGCCAGCAGTGGGGACAACTCTGGGGCCAACGTCCTGACTTTC. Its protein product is CASSGDNSGANVLTF.

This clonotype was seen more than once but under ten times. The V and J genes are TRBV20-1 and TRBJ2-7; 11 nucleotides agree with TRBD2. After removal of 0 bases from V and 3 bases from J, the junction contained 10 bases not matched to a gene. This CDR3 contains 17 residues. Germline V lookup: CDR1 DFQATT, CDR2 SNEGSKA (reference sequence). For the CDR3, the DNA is TGCAGTGCTAGAGATGAAGTAGCGGGGGGGAGGGTCTACGAGCAGTACTTC. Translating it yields CSARDEVAGGRVYEQYF.

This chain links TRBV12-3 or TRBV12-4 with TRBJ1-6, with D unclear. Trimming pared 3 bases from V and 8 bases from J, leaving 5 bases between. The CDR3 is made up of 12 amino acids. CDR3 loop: CASSFSDSPLHF. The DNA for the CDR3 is TGTGCCAGCAGTTTTAGTGATTCACCCCTCCACTTT.

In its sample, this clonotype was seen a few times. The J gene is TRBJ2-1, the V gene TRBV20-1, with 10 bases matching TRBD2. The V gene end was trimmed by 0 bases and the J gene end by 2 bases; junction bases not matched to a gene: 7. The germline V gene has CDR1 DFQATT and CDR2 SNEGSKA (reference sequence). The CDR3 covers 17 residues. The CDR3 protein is CSARDGRLAGAYNEQFF. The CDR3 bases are TGCAGTGCTAGAGACGGGCGACTAGCGGGCGCCTACAATGAGCAGTTCTTC.

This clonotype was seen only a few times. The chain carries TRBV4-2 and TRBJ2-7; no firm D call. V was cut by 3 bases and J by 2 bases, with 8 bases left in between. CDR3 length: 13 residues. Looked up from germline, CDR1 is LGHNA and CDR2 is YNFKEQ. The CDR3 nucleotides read TGTGCCAGCAGCCAGGACGCTACCTACGAGCAGTACTTC. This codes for CASSQDATYEQYF.

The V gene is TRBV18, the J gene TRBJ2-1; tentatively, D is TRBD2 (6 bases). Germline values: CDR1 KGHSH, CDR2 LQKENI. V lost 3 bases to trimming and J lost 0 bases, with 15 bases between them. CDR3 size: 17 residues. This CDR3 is CASSPGRGRRSYNEQFF. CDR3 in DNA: TGTGCCAGCTCACCCGGGCGGGGCCGACGCTCCTACAATGAGCAGTTCTTC.

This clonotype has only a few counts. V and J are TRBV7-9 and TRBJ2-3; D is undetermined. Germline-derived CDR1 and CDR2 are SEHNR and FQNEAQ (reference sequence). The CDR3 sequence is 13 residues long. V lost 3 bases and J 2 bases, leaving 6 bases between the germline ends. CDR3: CASSFLLTDTQYF. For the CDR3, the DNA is TGTGCCAGCAGCTTCCTGCTCACAGATACGCAGTATTTT. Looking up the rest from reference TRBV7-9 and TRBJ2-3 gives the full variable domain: DTGVSQNPRHKITKRGQNVTFRCDPISEHNRLYWYRQTLGQGPEFLTYFQNEAQLEKSRLLSDRFSAERPKGSFSTLEIQRTEQGDSAMYLCASSFLLTDTQYFGPGTRLTVL.

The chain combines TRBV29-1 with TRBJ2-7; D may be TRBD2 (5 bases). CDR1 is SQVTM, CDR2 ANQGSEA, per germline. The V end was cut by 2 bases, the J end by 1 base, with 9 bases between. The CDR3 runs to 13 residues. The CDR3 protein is CSVEFGESYEQYF. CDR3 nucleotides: TGCAGCGTTGAATTTGGGGAGTCCTACGAGCAGTACTTC.

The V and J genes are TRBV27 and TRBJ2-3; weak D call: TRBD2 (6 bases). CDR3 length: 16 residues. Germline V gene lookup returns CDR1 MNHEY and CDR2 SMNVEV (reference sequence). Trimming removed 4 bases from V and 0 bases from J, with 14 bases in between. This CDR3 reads CASSSHGGTSTDTQYF. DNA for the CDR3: TGTGCCAGCAGTTCTCACGGGGGAACAAGCACAGATACGCAGTATTTT.

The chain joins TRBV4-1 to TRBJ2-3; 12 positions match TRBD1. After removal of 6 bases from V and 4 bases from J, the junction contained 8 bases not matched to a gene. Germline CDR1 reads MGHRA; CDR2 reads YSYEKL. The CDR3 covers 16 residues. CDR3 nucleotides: TGCGCCAGCAGTGCCGAGGGACAGGGGGCGGCAGATACGCAGTATTTT. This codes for CASSAEGQGAADTQYF.

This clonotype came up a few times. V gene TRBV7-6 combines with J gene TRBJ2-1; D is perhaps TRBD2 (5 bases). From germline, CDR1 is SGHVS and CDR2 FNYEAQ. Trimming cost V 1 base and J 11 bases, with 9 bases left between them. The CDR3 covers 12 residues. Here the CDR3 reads CASSLVGEKQFF. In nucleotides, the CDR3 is TGTGCCAGCAGCTTAGTTGGGGAGAAGCAGTTCTTC.

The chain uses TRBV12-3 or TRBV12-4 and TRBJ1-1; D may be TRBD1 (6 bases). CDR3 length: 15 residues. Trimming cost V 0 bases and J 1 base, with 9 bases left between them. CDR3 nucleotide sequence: TGTGCCAGCAGTTTAGCTCGGGGGCCGAACACTGAAGCTTTCTTT. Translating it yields CASSLARGPNTEAFF.

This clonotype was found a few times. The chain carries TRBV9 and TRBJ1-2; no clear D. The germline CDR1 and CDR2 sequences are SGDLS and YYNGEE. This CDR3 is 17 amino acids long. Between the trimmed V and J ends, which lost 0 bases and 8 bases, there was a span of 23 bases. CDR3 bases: TGTGCCAGCAGCGTAGCTCGCTCTTCCGGGCCATCCGAGGGCTACACCTTC. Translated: CASSVARSSGPSEGYTF.

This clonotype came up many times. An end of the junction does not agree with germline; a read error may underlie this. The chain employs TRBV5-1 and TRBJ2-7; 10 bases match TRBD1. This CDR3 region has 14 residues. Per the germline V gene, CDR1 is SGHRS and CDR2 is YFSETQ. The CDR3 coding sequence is TGTGCCAGCAGTTGGGGACAGGGGTCCTACGAGCAGTACTTC. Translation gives CASSWGQGSYEQYF.

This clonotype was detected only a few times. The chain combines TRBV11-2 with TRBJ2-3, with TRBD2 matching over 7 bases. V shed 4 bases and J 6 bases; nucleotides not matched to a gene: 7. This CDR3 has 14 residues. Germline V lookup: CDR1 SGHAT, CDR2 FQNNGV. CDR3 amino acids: CASSSQGGYDTQYF. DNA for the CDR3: TGTGCCAGCAGCTCCCAGGGAGGGTACGATACGCAGTATTTT.

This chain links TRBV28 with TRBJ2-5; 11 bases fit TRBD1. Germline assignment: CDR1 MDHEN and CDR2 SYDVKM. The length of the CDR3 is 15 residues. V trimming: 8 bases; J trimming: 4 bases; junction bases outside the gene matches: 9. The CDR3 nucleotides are TGTGCCAGCGGAAAGGGACAGGGGGTTGCAGAGACCCAGTACTTC. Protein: CASGKGQGVAETQYF.

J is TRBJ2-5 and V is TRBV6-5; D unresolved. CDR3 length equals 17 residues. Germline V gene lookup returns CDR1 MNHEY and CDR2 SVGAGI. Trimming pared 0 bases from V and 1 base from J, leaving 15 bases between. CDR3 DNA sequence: TGTGCCAGCAGTTACTCTTGGCAGCCTGAAGGCCAAGAGACCCAGTACTTC. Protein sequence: CASSYSWQPEGQETQYF.

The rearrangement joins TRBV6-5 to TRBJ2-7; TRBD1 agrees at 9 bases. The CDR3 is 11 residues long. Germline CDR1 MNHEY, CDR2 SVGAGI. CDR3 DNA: TGTGCTGGCGGGACAGGGAACGAGCAGTACTTC. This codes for CAGGTGNEQYF.